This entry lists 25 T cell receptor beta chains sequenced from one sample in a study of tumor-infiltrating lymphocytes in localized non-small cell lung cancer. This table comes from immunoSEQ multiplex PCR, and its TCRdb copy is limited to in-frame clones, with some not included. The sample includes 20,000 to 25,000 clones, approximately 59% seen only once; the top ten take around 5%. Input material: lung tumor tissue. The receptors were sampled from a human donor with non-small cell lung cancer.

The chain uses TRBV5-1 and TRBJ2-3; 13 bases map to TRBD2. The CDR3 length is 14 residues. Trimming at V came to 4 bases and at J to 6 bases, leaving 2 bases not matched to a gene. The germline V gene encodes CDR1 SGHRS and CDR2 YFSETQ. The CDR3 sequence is CASSRTSGSDTQYF. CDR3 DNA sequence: TGCGCCAGCAGCCGGACTAGCGGGAGTGATACGCAGTATTTT.

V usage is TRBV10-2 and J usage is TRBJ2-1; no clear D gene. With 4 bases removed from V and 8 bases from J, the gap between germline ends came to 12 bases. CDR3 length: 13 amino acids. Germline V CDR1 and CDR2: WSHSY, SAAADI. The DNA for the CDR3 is TGCGCCAGCAGTGCGCCCCCTACGTATGAGCAGTTCTTC. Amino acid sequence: CASSAPPTYEQFF.

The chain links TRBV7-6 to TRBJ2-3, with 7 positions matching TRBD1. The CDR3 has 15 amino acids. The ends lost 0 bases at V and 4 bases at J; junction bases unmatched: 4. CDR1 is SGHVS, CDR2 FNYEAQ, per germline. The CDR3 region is CASSLAVGTADTQYF. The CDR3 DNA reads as TGTGCCAGCAGCTTAGCGGTTGGGACAGCAGATACGCAGTATTTT.

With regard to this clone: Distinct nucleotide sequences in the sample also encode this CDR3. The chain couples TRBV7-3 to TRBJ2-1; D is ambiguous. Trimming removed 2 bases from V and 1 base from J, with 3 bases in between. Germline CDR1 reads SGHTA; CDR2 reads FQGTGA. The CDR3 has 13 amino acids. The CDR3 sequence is CASSLGSYNEQFF. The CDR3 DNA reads TGTGCCAGCAGCTTAGGGTCCTACAATGAGCAGTTCTTC.

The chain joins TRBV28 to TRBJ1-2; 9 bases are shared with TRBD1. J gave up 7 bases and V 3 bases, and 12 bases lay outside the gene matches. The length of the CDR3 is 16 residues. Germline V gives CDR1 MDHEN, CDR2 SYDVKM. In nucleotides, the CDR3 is TGTGCCAGCAGTTTTCCGGGACAGGGCCGCGATTTTGGCTACACCTTC. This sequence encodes CASSFPGQGRDFGYTF.

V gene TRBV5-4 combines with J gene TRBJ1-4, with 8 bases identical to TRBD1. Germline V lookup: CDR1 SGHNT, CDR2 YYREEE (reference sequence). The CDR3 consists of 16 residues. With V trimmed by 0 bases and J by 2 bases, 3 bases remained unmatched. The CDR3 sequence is CASSLGQGRTNEKLFF. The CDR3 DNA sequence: TGTGCCAGCAGCTTGGGACAGGGGAGGACTAATGAAAAACTGTTTTTT.

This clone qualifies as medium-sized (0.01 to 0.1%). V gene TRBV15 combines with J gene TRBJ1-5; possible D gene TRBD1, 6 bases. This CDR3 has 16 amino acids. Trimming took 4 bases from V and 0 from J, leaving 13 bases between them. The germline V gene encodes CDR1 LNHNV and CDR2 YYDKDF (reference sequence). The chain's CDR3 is CATSIGRGFSNQPQHF. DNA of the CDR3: TGTGCCACCAGCATAGGCAGGGGCTTTAGCAATCAGCCCCAGCATTTT.

CDR3 in amino acids: CASRWTSSNEKLFF. The DNA of the CDR3 is TGTGCCAGCAGATGGACAAGTTCTAATGAAAAACTGTTTTTT. The chain recombines TRBV2 with TRBJ1-4; maybe TRBD1 (5 bases). This CDR3 contains 14 residues. Trimming took off 6 bases at V and 3 bases at J, with 11 bases between the two ends. CDR1 is SNHLY and CDR2 is FYNNEI in the germline V gene.

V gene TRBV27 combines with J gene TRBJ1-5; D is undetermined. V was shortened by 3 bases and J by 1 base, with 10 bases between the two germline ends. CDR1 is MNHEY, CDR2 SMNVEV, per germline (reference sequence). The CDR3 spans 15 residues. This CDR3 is CASSFRALSNQPQHF. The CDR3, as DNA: TGTGCCAGCAGTTTTCGGGCCCTCAGCAATCAGCCCCAGCATTTT.

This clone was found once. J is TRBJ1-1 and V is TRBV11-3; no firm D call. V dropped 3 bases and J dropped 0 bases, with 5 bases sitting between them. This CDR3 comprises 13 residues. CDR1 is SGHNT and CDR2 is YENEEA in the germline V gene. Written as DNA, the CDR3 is TGTGCCAGCAGCTTTAACATGAACACTGAAGCTTTCTTT. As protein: CASSFNMNTEAFF.

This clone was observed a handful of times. This CDR3 reads CASSPNPQGAGGETQYF. The DNA for the CDR3 is TGTGCCAGCAGCCCCAACCCGCAGGGGGCTGGAGGAGAGACCCAGTACTTC. The rearrangement uses TRBV16 and TRBJ2-5; TRBD1 matches 8 bases. Germline V CDR1 and CDR2: KGHSY, FQNENV. V lost 4 bases and J lost 4; bases outside the gene matches: 14. The CDR3 runs to 17 residues. Full variable domain (remainder filled in from reference TRBV16 and TRBJ2-5): GEEVAQTPKHLVRGEGQKAKLYCAPIKGHSYVFWYQQVLKNEFKFLISFQNENVFDETGMPKERFSAKCLPNSPCSLEIQATKLEDSAVYFCASSPNPQGAGGETQYFGPGTRLLVL.

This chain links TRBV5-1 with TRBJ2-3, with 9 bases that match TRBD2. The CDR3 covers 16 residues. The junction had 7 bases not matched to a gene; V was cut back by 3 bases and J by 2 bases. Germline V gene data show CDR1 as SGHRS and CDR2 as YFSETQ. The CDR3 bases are TGCGCCAGCAGCTCCTGGCGGGGGGGCGACACAGATACGCAGTATTTT. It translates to CASSSWRGGDTDTQYF. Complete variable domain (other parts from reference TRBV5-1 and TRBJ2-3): KAGVTQTPRYLIKTRGQQVTLSCSPISGHRSVSWYQQTPGQGLQFLFEYFSETQRNKGNFPGRFSGRQFSNSRSEMNVSTLELGDSALYLCASSSWRGGDTDTQYFGPGTRLTVL.

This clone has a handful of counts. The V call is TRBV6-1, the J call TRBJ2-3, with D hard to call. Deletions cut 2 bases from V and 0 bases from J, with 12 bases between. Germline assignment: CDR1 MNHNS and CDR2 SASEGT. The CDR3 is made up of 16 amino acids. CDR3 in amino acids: CASSEFSISSTDTQYF. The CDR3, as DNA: TGTGCCAGCAGTGAATTTTCTATCTCTAGCACAGATACGCAGTATTTT.

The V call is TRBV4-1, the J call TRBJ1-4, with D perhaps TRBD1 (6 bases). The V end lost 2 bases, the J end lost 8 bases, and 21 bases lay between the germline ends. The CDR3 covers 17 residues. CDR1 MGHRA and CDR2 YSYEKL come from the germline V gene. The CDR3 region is CASSQSFQGSIGEKLFF. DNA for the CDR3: TGCGCCAGCAGCCAAAGCTTTCAGGGGAGCATCGGGGAAAAACTGTTTTTT.

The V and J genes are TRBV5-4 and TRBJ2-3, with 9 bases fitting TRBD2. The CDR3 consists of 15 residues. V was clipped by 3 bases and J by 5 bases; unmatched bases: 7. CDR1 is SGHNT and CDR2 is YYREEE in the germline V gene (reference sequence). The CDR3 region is CASSSRTSVGDTQYF. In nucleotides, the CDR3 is TGTGCCAGCAGCTCTCGGACTAGCGTTGGAGATACGCAGTATTTT.

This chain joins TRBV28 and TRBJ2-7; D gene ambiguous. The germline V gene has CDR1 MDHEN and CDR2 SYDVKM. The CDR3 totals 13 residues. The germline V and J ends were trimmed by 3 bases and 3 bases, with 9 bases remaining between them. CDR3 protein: CASSLDRYYEQYF. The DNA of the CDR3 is TGTGCCAGCAGTTTGGACCGATACTACGAGCAGTACTTC. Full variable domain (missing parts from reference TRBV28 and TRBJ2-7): DVKVTQSSRYLVKRTGEKVFLECVQDMDHENMFWYRQDPGLGLRLIYFSYDVKMKEKGDIPEGYSVSREKKERFSLILESASTNQTSMYLCASSLDRYYEQYFGPGTRLTVT.

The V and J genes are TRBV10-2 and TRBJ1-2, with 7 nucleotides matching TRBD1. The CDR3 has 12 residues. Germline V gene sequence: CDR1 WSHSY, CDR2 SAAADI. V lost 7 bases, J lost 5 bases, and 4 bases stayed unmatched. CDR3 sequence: CASKKGAYGYTF. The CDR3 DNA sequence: TGCGCCAGCAAAAAGGGGGCTTATGGCTACACCTTC.

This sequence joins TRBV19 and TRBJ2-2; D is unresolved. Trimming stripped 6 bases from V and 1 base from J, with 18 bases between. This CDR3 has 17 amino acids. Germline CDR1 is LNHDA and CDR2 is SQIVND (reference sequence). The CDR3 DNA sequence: TGTGCCAGTAGCCCGAGGTTGGGCTCCTTGAACACCGGGGAGCTGTTTTTT. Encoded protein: CASSPRLGSLNTGELFF. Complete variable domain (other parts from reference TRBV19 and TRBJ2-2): DGGITQSPKYLFRKEGQNVTLSCEQNLNHDAMYWYRQDPGQGLRLIYYSQIVNDFQKGDIAEGYSVSREKKESFPLTVTSAQKNPTAFYLCASSPRLGSLNTGELFFGEGSRLTVL.

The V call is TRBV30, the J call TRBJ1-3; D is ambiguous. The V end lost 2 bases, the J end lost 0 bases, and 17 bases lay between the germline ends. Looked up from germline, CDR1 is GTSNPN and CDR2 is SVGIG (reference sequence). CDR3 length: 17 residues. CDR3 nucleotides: TGTGCCTGGAGTCCTTACGGGGTAACGCTCTCTGGAAACACCATATATTTT. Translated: CAWSPYGVTLSGNTIYF.

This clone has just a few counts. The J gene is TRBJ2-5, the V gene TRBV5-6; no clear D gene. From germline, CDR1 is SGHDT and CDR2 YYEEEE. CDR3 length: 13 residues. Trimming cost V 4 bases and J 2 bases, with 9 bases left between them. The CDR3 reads CASSIVPQETQYF. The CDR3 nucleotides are TGTGCCAGCAGCATCGTCCCTCAAGAGACCCAGTACTTC.

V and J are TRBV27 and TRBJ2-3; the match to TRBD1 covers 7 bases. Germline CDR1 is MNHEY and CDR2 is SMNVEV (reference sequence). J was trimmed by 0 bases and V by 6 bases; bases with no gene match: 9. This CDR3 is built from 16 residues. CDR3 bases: TGTGCCAGCAGGGCAGGGGGACAGACTAGCACAGATACGCAGTATTTT. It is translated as CASRAGGQTSTDTQYF.

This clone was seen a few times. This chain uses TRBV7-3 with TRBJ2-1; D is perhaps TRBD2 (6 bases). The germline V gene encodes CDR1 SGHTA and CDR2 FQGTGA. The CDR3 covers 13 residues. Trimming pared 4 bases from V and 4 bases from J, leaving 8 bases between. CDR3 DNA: TGTGCCAGCAGCTCGGGAGTATACAATGAGCAGTTCTTC. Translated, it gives CASSSGVYNEQFF.

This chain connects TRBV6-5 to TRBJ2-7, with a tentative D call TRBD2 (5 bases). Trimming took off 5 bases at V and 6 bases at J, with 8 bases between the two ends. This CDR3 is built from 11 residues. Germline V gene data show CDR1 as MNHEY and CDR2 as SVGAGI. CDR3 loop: CASSGGSEQYF. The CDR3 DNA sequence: TGTGCCAGCAGTGGAGGATCCGAGCAGTACTTC.

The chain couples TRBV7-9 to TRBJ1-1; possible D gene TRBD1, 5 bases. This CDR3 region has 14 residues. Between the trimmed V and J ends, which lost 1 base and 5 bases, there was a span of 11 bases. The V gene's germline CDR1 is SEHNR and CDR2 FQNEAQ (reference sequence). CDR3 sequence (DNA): TGTGCCAGCAGCTTAGAGGGTAGGGGAACTGAAGCTTTCTTT. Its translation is CASSLEGRGTEAFF.

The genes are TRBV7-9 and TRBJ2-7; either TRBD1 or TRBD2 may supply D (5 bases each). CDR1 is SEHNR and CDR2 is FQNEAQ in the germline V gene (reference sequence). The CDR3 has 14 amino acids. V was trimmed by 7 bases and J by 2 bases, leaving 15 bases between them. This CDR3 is CASTSPGQPYEQYF. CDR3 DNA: TGTGCCAGCACCTCGCCGGGGCAGCCCTACGAGCAGTACTTC.